This is a list of T cell receptor beta chains from one sample in a study of cytomegalovirus exposure and HLA in healthy donors. Measured with immunoSEQ multiplex PCR; TCRdb has only the in-frame clones, and not every one. The profile shows around 77,000 clones, 78% of them singletons. The sequencing input was PBMCs. The receptor source for this set is a man between 40 and 49 years old in good health and CMV-seronegative. The CDR3 runs from the conserved cysteine through the conserved F or W. Not all rows give a size; the values are once, few, many and, for expanded clones, a class.

CDR3: CASSHATGQGMYEQYF; length: 16; J: TRBJ2-7; V: TRBV2; size: NA
CDR3: CASSYLGGDSREQYF; length: 15; J: TRBJ2-7; V: TRBV6-5; size: once
CDR3: CASSINPSLQYF; length: 12; J: TRBJ2-3; V: TRBV19; size: NA
CDR3: CASSLAEDTEAFF; length: 13; J: TRBJ1-1; V: TRBV5-1; size: NA
CDR3: CASSSTGTGNYEQYF; length: 15; J: TRBJ2-7; V: TRBV7-2; size: NA
CDR3: CASSHRVNTEAFF; length: 13; J: TRBJ1-1; V: TRBV6-4; size: NA
CDR3: CASMITQGPDTQYF; length: 14; J: TRBJ2-3; V: TRBV7-6; size: NA
CDR3: CASSPGQIYGYTF; length: 13; J: TRBJ1-2; V: TRBV18; size: NA
CDR3: CASSSLAGNTGELFF; length: 15; J: TRBJ2-2; V: TRBV7-9; size: NA
CDR3: CASSTSTGTGHSYEQYF; length: 17; J: TRBJ2-7; V: TRBV19; size: NA
CDR3: CASSLGVGVGTEAFF; length: 15; J: TRBJ1-1; V: TRBV7-2; size: NA
CDR3: CASSVGTQDGNTIYF; length: 15; J: TRBJ1-3; V: TRBV9; size: NA
CDR3: CASSSPRQGGTQYF; length: 14; J: TRBJ2-3; V: TRBV10-1; size: once